This paragraph covers one T cell receptor (beta chain) sequence. Antigen specificity is unknown. Time point indicated: week 5, during vaccination. In the vaccine, a single dose held 300 ug of the mutant IDH1 20-mer peptide, along with topical imiquimod. The sample is drawn from a study of a mutant IDH1 vaccine in newly diagnosed glioma. At the level of the study: Across weeks 1, 3, 5, 7, 11, 15, 19 and 23, patients received a vaccination each time, eight in all. Initiation of the vaccine course occurred 4-6 weeks after radiotherapy alone, or alongside temozolomide cycles. Patients arrived already treated with radiotherapy, temozolomide, or both, most having had both.

Only in-frame clones appear in the TCRdb table, and some are missing; sequencing was by immunoSEQ multiplex PCR. The table has some 60,000 clones, 70% to 90% seen once. CDR1 and CDR2 from the germline V gene are SGHTA and FQGNSA. There are 17 residues in the CDR3. After removal of 1 base from V and 6 bases from J, the junction contained 11 bases not matched to a gene. Overall study results and limits: Alterations occurring in top peripheral T cell clonotypes seemed unrelated to pseudoprogression.

The sequenced sample was PBMCs, obtained from a glioma patient whose treatment included an IDH1 peptide vaccine. This sequence originates from a middle-aged woman with glioma. The chain links TRBV7-2 to TRBJ1-5; 8 nucleotides align to TRBD1. The CDR3 region is CASSLGDGQGLGQPQHF. CDR3 nucleotides: TGTGCCAGCAGCTTAGGGGACGGACAGGGCTTGGGTCAGCCCCAGCATTTT.